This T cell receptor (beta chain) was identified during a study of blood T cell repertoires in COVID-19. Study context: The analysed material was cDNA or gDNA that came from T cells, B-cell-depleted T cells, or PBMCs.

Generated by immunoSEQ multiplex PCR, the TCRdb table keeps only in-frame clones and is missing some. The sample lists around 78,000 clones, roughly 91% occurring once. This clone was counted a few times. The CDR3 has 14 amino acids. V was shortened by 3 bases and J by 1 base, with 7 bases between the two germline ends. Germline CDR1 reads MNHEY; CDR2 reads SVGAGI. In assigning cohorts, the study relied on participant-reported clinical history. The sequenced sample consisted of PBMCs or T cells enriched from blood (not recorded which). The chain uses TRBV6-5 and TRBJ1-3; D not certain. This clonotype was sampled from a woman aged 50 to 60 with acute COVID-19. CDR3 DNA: TGTGCCAGCAGTTATCTCGGTTCTGGAAACACCATATATTTT. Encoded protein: CASSYLGSGNTIYF.